The 7 T cell receptor beta chains given below trace back to one sample, sequenced in a study of vaccination effects on CD4 cells after COVID-19. The antigens of these receptors remain unknown. This table comes from immunoSEQ multiplex PCR, and its TCRdb copy is limited to in-frame clones, with some not included. The repertoire holds tens of thousands of clones, 70% seen once, with around 3.8% in the top ten. Upon completion of approximately ten days in culture, CD4+ T cells were isolated. The sample consisted of CD4+ T cells from PBMCs cultured without peptide, taken before COVID-19 vaccination. The receptors shown here come from a human donor who received a COVID-19 vaccine.

This chain joins TRBV18 and TRBJ1-1; D is unclear. V was shortened by 0 bases and J by 4 bases, with 12 bases between the two germline ends. The CDR3 is 15 residues long. Per germline, CDR1 KGHSH and CDR2 LQKENI. CDR3 DNA: TGTGCCAGCTCACCACCGTCCCCCGGACGCACTGAAGCTTTCTTT. Residues: CASSPPSPGRTEAFF.

The chain recombines TRBV5-4 with TRBJ1-4; D gene ambiguous. The CDR3 spans 15 residues. Germline V gives CDR1 SGHNT, CDR2 YYREEE (reference sequence). Deletions cut 4 bases from V and 5 bases from J, with 15 bases between. CDR3 sequence reads: CASSPDTERNEKLFF. For the CDR3, the DNA is TGTGCCAGCAGCCCTGACACAGAAAGAAATGAAAAACTGTTTTTT.

This chain uses TRBV5-1 with TRBJ1-1; D may be TRBD1 (5 bases). V was shortened by 3 bases and J by 7 bases, with 19 bases between the two germline ends. This CDR3 spans 15 amino acids. Germline lookup yields CDR1 SGHRS and CDR2 YFSETQ. The CDR3 coding sequence is TGCGCCAGCAGCTCGAGAGTTGGGGGTAAGGGTGAAGCTTTCTTT. Protein product: CASSSRVGGKGEAFF.

The chain has TRBV24-1 and TRBJ1-5; 7 nucleotides line up with TRBD1. J lost 4 bases, V lost 4 bases, and 3 bases had no gene match. The CDR3 spans 14 residues. CDR1 is KGHDR and CDR2 is SFDVKD in the germline V gene. CDR3 bases: TGTGCCACCAGTGAGGGACAGCCAAATCAGCCCCAGCATTTT. It yields the protein CATSEGQPNQPQHF.

Written as DNA, the CDR3 is TGTGCCAGCAGTGGACCCGAGCGGGGGTACTACGAGCAGTACTTC. Its translation is CASSGPERGYYEQYF. This chain joins TRBV25-1 and TRBJ2-7, with 8 bases that match TRBD2. Germline V gives CDR1 MGHDK, CDR2 SYGVNS. The V and J ends lost 4 bases and 3 bases, in that order; junction bases with no gene match: 8. The CDR3 loop spans 15 amino acids.

This chain links TRBV30 with TRBJ2-3, with TRBD2 matching over 11 bases. The V and J ends lost 5 bases and 4 bases, in that order; junction bases with no gene match: 11. The CDR3 spans 16 residues. Germline CDR1 reads GTSNPN; CDR2 reads SVGIG (reference sequence). This chain's CDR3 is CAWGSGGATSADTQYF. CDR3 sequence (DNA): TGTGCCTGGGGTAGCGGGGGGGCGACTTCGGCAGATACGCAGTATTTT.

This clone was seen a handful of times. The chain uses TRBV29-1 and TRBJ2-5; 10 bases are shared with TRBD1. Germline lookup yields CDR1 SQVTM and CDR2 ANQGSEA. With 6 bases clipped from V and 0 bases from J, the junction kept 4 bases outside the gene matches. CDR3 length: 14 amino acids. CDR3 coding DNA: TGCAGCGTGCCGGGACAGGGGTACCAAGAGACCCAGTACTTC. Residues: CSVPGQGYQETQYF.